This T cell receptor (beta chain) came from a study of response to subunit inactivated influenza vaccine. Germline V gene lookup returns CDR1 MNHGY and CDR2 SVAAGI. V was shortened by 6 bases and J by 6 bases, with 27 bases between the two germline ends. This CDR3 is 18 amino acids long. TCRdb analysed the RT-PCR reads with MiXCR anew, one entry per CDR3 protein. The data contain hundreds of thousands of distinct CDR3 sequences, 7.5% to 8.5% of them singletons. Findings of the study overall: With each seasonal influenza vaccination, the authors suggested, few new T cells are recruited.

Comments on this clonotype: The antigen remains undetermined.

The clonotype comes from a man in his fifties or sixties who received an inactivated influenza vaccine. Sample: PBMCs from blood, taken roughly 24 months after vaccination. This chain joins TRBV6-9 and TRBJ2-1; D could derive from TRBD1 or TRBD2 (5 bases each). CDR3: CASRLVIGIGTSGNEQFF. The CDR3 DNA sequence: TGTGCCAGCAGGCTAGTCATCGGTATAGGGACCTCCGGCAATGAGCAGTTCTTC.